What follows are 21 T cell receptor beta chains derived from one specimen sequenced in a study of T cell changes during pregnancy in multiple sclerosis. TCRdb keeps only in-frame clones here, not all; method: immunoSEQ multiplex PCR. The sample carries 30,000 to 40,000 clones, about 92% recorded once. This material consisted of CD8+ T cells from peripheral blood mononuclear cells, taken in the third trimester of pregnancy. All receptors come from a female donor with multiple sclerosis, enrolled in a pregnancy study.

The genes are TRBV2 and TRBJ1-5, with 7 nucleotides matching TRBD1. Germline CDR1 reads SNHLY; CDR2 reads FYNNEI. The CDR3 totals 14 residues. The trim removed 6 bases at V and 2 bases at J, leaving 4 bases unmatched. CDR3 loop: CASRTGDGNQPQHF. The CDR3 coding sequence is TGTGCCAGCAGAACAGGGGACGGCAATCAGCCCCAGCATTTT.

The chain is built from TRBV6-5 and TRBJ2-1; no firm D call. CDR1 and CDR2 (germline): MNHEY, SVGAGI. The ends were cut back, 2 bases at V and 3 bases at J, with 5 bases in the middle. This CDR3 comprises 13 residues. The CDR3 nucleotides are TGTGCCAGCAGTTACCGGGTCTACAATGAGCAGTTCTTC. It translates to CASSYRVYNEQFF.

The table lists this clone with a count of one. The chain joins TRBV5-8 to TRBJ2-7; TRBD1 aligns across 7 bases. CDR1 is SGHTS and CDR2 is YDEGEE in the germline V gene. The trim removed 6 bases at V and 3 bases at J, leaving 9 bases unmatched. The CDR3 totals 14 residues. The DNA for the CDR3 is TGTGCCAGCATCACGGGACAGTTTAACTACGAGCAGTACTTC. Protein sequence: CASITGQFNYEQYF.

This chain joins TRBV30 and TRBJ1-6, with 7 bases identical to TRBD1. The CDR3 covers 14 residues. In germline, CDR1 is GTSNPN, CDR2 SVGIG (reference sequence). Trimming removed 2 bases from V and 12 bases from J; junction bases left unmatched: 10. CDR3 sequence reads: CAWSTGRGVKPLHF. DNA of the CDR3: TGTGCCTGGAGTACCGGCAGGGGGGTGAAACCCCTCCACTTT.

The chain uses TRBV27 and TRBJ1-2, with D unresolved. Trimming stripped 4 bases from V and 5 bases from J, with 8 bases between. The CDR3 runs 12 residues. Per the germline V gene, CDR1 is MNHEY and CDR2 is SMNVEV (reference sequence). DNA for the CDR3: TGTGCCAGCAGTTCAGGTGATTATGGCTACACCTTC. This gives the protein CASSSGDYGYTF.

The table lists this clone with a few counts. This chain links TRBV15 with TRBJ1-1; tentatively, D is TRBD1 (6 bases). The ends were cut back, 9 bases at V and 0 bases at J, with 11 bases in the middle. The CDR3 has 13 residues. Germline lookup yields CDR1 LNHNV and CDR2 YYDKDF (reference sequence). The CDR3, as DNA: TGTGCCACTCAGGGGTTTGTGAACACTGAAGCTTTCTTT. It yields the protein CATQGFVNTEAFF.

This clone is a singleton in its sample. The chain couples TRBV5-8 to TRBJ1-5; D is unresolved. Trimming pared 0 bases from V and 0 bases from J, leaving 10 bases between. CDR1 is SGHTS, CDR2 YDEGEE, per germline. CDR3 length: 16 residues. CDR3 loop: CASSLGALYSNQPQHF. CDR3 sequence (DNA): TGTGCCAGCAGCTTGGGAGCCCTCTATAGCAATCAGCCCCAGCATTTT. Based on the CDR3 plus reference TRBV5-8 and TRBJ1-5, the full variable domain is EAGVTQSPTHLIKTRGQQATLRCSPISGHTSVYWYQQALGLGLQFLLWYDEGEERNRGNFPPRFSGRQFPNYSSELNVNALELEDSALYLCASSLGALYSNQPQHFGDGTRLSIL.

The V call is TRBV9, the J call TRBJ2-1; possible D gene TRBD2, 5 bases. Germline V CDR1 and CDR2: SGDLS, YYNGEE. Trimming shortened V by 3 bases and J by 2 bases, and 9 bases separated the two germline ends. CDR3 length equals 14 residues. The CDR3 region is CASSADGTYNEQFF. In DNA, the CDR3 is TGTGCCAGCAGCGCCGACGGGACCTACAATGAGCAGTTCTTC.

The V and J genes are TRBV5-6 and TRBJ2-2; TRBD1 matches 8 bases. Germline V gene data show CDR1 as SGHDT and CDR2 as YYEEEE. CDR3 length: 15 amino acids. V was pared by 4 bases and J by 5 bases, with 7 bases of the junction left unmatched. The chain's CDR3 is CASSPPDRDTGELFF. As DNA, the CDR3 is TGTGCCAGCAGCCCCCCGGACAGGGATACCGGGGAGCTGTTTTTT. Full variable domain (missing parts from reference TRBV5-6 and TRBJ2-2): DAGVTQSPTHLIKTRGQQVTLRCSPKSGHDTVSWYQQALGQGPQFIFQYYEEEERQRGNFPDRFSGHQFPNYSSELNVNALLLGDSALYLCASSPPDRDTGELFFGEGSRLTVL.

The chain links TRBV7-8 to TRBJ2-5; tentatively, D is TRBD2 (6 bases). This CDR3 region has 13 residues. The V and J ends lost 9 bases and 4 bases respectively, with 15 bases between them. From germline, CDR1 is SGHVS and CDR2 FQNEAQ. The CDR3 region has the DNA TGTGCCAGTAACCGAGGGCGGGGAGAGACCCAGTACTTC. This translates into CASNRGRGETQYF. The full variable domain, with the rest looked up from reference TRBV7-8 and TRBJ2-5, is GAGVSQSPRYKVAKRGQDVALRCDPISGHVSLFWYQQALGQGPEFLTYFQNEAQLDKSGLPSDRFFAERPEGSVSTLKIQRTQQEDSAVYLCASNRGRGETQYFGPGTRLLVL.

V and J are TRBV9 and TRBJ2-5, with TRBD2 matching 11 bases. Germline V gives CDR1 SGDLS, CDR2 YYNGEE. This CDR3 contains 16 residues. J lost 7 bases, V lost 0 bases, and 8 bases had no gene match. The CDR3 here is CASSVALAGGEGTQYF. CDR3 bases: TGTGCCAGCAGCGTAGCTCTAGCGGGGGGCGAAGGGACCCAGTACTTC.

The chain carries TRBV29-1 and TRBJ2-7; D remains ambiguous. The V end was cut by 3 bases, the J end by 4 bases, with 16 bases between. CDR3 length: 14 residues. Germline V gene data show CDR1 as SQVTM and CDR2 as ANQGSEA. CDR3: CSVEGPGTRYEQYF. CDR3 in DNA: TGCAGCGTTGAGGGCCCCGGCACGAGATACGAGCAGTACTTC.

By sample share, this clone is medium-sized. DNA of the CDR3: TGTGCCAGCAGCGGGGAAATAATAGGGGCTCCGGACTACGAGCAGTACTTC. Protein: CASSGEIIGAPDYEQYF. The V gene is TRBV5-6, the J gene TRBJ2-7, with a weak D call TRBD1 (5 bases). Germline V gene lookup returns CDR1 SGHDT and CDR2 YYEEEE. V shed 4 bases and J shed 3 bases, with 23 bases lying between them. The CDR3 is 17 amino acids. Full variable domain (outside the CDR3, taken from reference TRBV5-6 and TRBJ2-7): DAGVTQSPTHLIKTRGQQVTLRCSPKSGHDTVSWYQQALGQGPQFIFQYYEEEERQRGNFPDRFSGHQFPNYSSELNVNALLLGDSALYLCASSGEIIGAPDYEQYFGPGTRLTVT.

This clone was recorded only once. The chain employs TRBV15 and TRBJ1-1, with 9 bases matching TRBD1. The V and J ends lost 1 base and 4 bases, in that order; junction bases with no gene match: 4. CDR1 is LNHNV and CDR2 is YYDKDF in the germline V gene (reference sequence). The CDR3 spans 15 residues. CDR3 sequence (DNA): TGTGCCACCAGCAGAGGGACAGGGGCGCGCACTGAAGCTTTCTTT. Protein product: CATSRGTGARTEAFF.

The chain couples TRBV27 to TRBJ2-7, with 8 positions matching TRBD2. The germline V gene encodes CDR1 MNHEY and CDR2 SMNVEV (reference sequence). V lost 10 bases and J lost 6; bases outside the gene matches: 11. This CDR3 has 13 residues. CDR3 nucleotide sequence: TGTGCCACTGGTCGGGGGGGGTTCTCCGAGCAGTACTTC. The encoded protein is CATGRGGFSEQYF.

The chain links TRBV11-2 to TRBJ2-4; D ambiguous. Germline V gene data show CDR1 as SGHAT and CDR2 as FQNNGV. There are 11 residues in the CDR3. Trimming took off 4 bases at V and 7 bases at J, with 5 bases between the two ends. The CDR3 DNA sequence: TGTGCCAGCAGCTCGGAGAACATTCAGTACTTC. Translation: CASSSENIQYF.

The CDR3 DNA follows: TGTGCCAGCAGCCCGACCAACGCGGGCAATCAGCCCCAGCATTTT. It specifies CASSPTNAGNQPQHF. The rearrangement joins TRBV7-9 to TRBJ1-5; unclear D gene. The germline V and J ends were trimmed by 5 bases and 2 bases, with 13 bases remaining between them. Per germline, CDR1 SEHNR and CDR2 FQNEAQ (reference sequence). CDR3 size: 15 residues.

V is TRBV5-8 and J is TRBJ2-7; 10 nucleotides match TRBD2. V was clipped by 4 bases and J by 1 base; unmatched bases: 2. The CDR3 sequence is 14 residues long. Germline CDR1 is SGHTS and CDR2 is YDEGEE. The CDR3 DNA reads as TGTGCCAGCAGCCCTAGCGGGGGATCCTACGAGCAGTACTTC. It translates to CASSPSGGSYEQYF.

The V gene is TRBV13, the J gene TRBJ1-1; a possible D gene is TRBD1 (6 bases). The CDR3 sequence is 14 residues long. V gave up 5 bases and J gave up 2 bases, with 12 bases separating them. Germline loops: CDR1 PRHDT, CDR2 FYEKMQ (reference sequence). CDR3 amino acids: CASSPQGRNTEAFF. DNA for the CDR3: TGTGCCAGCAGCCCTCAGGGGAGAAACACTGAAGCTTTCTTT.

The rearrangement links TRBV5-8 to TRBJ2-7; no reliable D call. V was clipped by 4 bases and J by 5 bases, with 4 bases between them. Per the germline V gene, CDR1 is SGHTS and CDR2 is YDEGEE. The CDR3 has 10 amino acids. DNA for the CDR3: TGTGCCAGCAGCCCCAACGAGCAGTACTTC. Translating gives CASSPNEQYF.

The rearrangement links TRBV15 to TRBJ2-3; maybe TRBD1 (6 bases). Germline V lookup: CDR1 LNHNV, CDR2 YYDKDF (reference sequence). V lost 3 bases to trimming and J lost 11 bases, with 21 bases between them. The CDR3 is made up of 15 amino acids. The CDR3 spells CATSSTLEQGRVQYF. In DNA, the CDR3 is TGTGCCACCAGCAGCACACTTGAACAGGGACGTGTGCAGTATTTT.